Below are 12 T cell receptor beta chains sequenced from a single sample in a study of cytomegalovirus exposure and HLA in healthy donors. This PCR relied on a set of 60 Vbeta primers and 13 Jbeta primers. Sequencing used immunoSEQ multiplex PCR; TCRdb keeps in-frame clones, though not all of them. Of about 110,000 clones listed, over 75% are singletons. The sequencing sample was made of PBMCs. The receptors were sampled from a woman in her thirties in good health and CMV-seropositive.

CDR3 loop: CASTDGGRETYTF. The CDR3 DNA is TGTGCCAGCACTGACGGGGGGCGCGAGACCTACACCTTC. J is TRBJ1-2 and V is TRBV2, with D maybe TRBD1 (6 bases). Germline V gene lookup returns CDR1 SNHLY and CDR2 FYNNEI. This CDR3 comprises 13 residues. Trimming removed 7 bases at V and 10 bases at J, with 19 bases between.

The CDR3 DNA sequence: TGTGCCAGCAGCCAATCCACCGGGACAGCCACCGGGGAGCTGTTTTTT. Translating gives CASSQSTGTATGELFF. The chain combines TRBV11-3 with TRBJ2-2; TRBD1 aligns across 7 bases. Germline assignment: CDR1 SGHNT and CDR2 YENEEA. Unmatched junction bases numbered 10, after V lost 5 bases and J lost 4 bases. The CDR3 spans 16 residues.

This chain links TRBV5-1 with TRBJ2-3; possible D gene TRBD2, 6 bases. The CDR3 runs to 15 residues. Germline-derived CDR1 and CDR2 are SGHRS and YFSETQ. V was clipped by 1 base and J by 5 bases, with 14 bases between them. As DNA, the CDR3 is TGCGCCAGCAGCTTGCTTACGGGAGCGGAAGATACGCAGTATTTT. Protein product: CASSLLTGAEDTQYF.

In its sample, this clone was seen once. The J gene is TRBJ2-3, the V gene TRBV25-1, with D unclear. V lost 4 bases and J 2 bases, leaving 7 bases between the germline ends. Germline loops: CDR1 MGHDK, CDR2 SYGVNS. This CDR3 is built from 13 residues. This chain's CDR3 is CASSVVSTDTQYF. The CDR3 DNA follows: TGTGCCAGCAGTGTAGTATCCACAGATACGCAGTATTTT.

The genes are TRBV29-1 and TRBJ1-5; 10 bases are shared with TRBD1. CDR3 length: 14 amino acids. Germline CDR1 and CDR2: SQVTM and ANQGSEA. J gave up 5 bases and V 4 bases, and 5 bases lay outside the gene matches. Here the CDR3 reads CSVGDRGGDQPQHF. DNA for the CDR3: TGCAGCGTTGGGGACAGGGGTGGTGATCAGCCCCAGCATTTT.

The chain has TRBV7-3 and TRBJ2-7, with D hard to call. Germline lookup yields CDR1 SGHTA and CDR2 FQGTGA. V was trimmed by 2 bases and J by 0 bases, leaving 5 bases between them. The CDR3 has 13 amino acids. As DNA, the CDR3 is TGTGCCAGCAGCTTAGGCCGCTCCTACGAGCAGTACTTC. Residues: CASSLGRSYEQYF.

The V call is TRBV9, the J call TRBJ2-3; tentatively, D is TRBD2 (5 bases). Germline CDR1 is SGDLS and CDR2 is YYNGEE. The V and J ends lost 4 bases and 6 bases respectively, with 9 bases between them. The CDR3 length is 12 residues. The CDR3 DNA reads TGTGCCAGCAGCTTAACTAGGGATACGCAGTATTTT. Amino acid sequence: CASSLTRDTQYF.

The chain combines TRBV7-3 with TRBJ1-1; 8 nucleotides line up with TRBD1. V was pared by 5 bases and J by 5 bases, with 4 bases of the junction left unmatched. The CDR3 is 13 amino acids. Germline V gene data show CDR1 as SGHTA and CDR2 as FQGTGA. Written as DNA, the CDR3 is TGTGCCAGCAGCGCCAACAGGGGGACTGAAGCTTTCTTT. It specifies CASSANRGTEAFF.

The sample holds one count of this clone. The chain joins TRBV11-3 to TRBJ2-7; a weak D match, TRBD1 (6 bases). The V gene's germline CDR1 is SGHNT and CDR2 YENEEA. This CDR3 region has 15 residues. Trimming left V 4 bases short and J 2 bases short, with 15 bases between. The CDR3 region is CASSYLGALAYEQYF. The CDR3 DNA reads TGTGCCAGCAGCTATTTGGGGGCTCTTGCCTACGAGCAGTACTTC.

The rearrangement uses TRBV6-5 and TRBJ2-4; maybe TRBD2 (6 bases). The CDR3 consists of 15 residues. The V end lost 6 bases, the J end lost 0 bases, and 12 bases lay between the germline ends. Germline loops: CDR1 MNHEY, CDR2 SVGAGI. The CDR3 nucleotides read TGTGCCAGCAGGACAGCGGGCCTAGCCAAAAACATTCAGTACTTC. Its protein is CASRTAGLAKNIQYF.

The V and J genes are TRBV7-2 and TRBJ1-3; 7 positions agree with TRBD1. V dropped 1 base and J dropped 3; count of bases not matched to a gene: 3. CDR1 and CDR2 (germline): SGHTA, FQGNSA. The CDR3 is 15 amino acids. The CDR3 protein is CASSLGDRVGNTIYF. In nucleotides, the CDR3 is TGTGCCAGCAGCTTAGGAGACAGGGTTGGAAACACCATATATTTT. Full variable domain (remainder filled in from reference TRBV7-2 and TRBJ1-3): GAGVSQSPSNKVTEKGKDVELRCDPISGHTALYWYRQSLGQGLEFLIYFQGNSAPDKSGLPSDRFSAERTGGSVSTLTIQRTQQEDSAVYLCASSLGDRVGNTIYFGEGSWLTVV.

V usage is TRBV19 and J usage is TRBJ2-1; D gene ambiguous. Looked up from germline, CDR1 is LNHDA and CDR2 is SQIVND (reference sequence). Trimming left V 0 bases short and J 2 bases short, with 11 bases between. The CDR3 is made up of 16 amino acids. The CDR3 DNA follows: TGTGCCAGTAGTATAGATACCCCCACTCCCTACAATGAGCAGTTCTTC. As protein: CASSIDTPTPYNEQFF.